This T cell receptor (beta chain) was retrieved from a study of shared clonotypes between healthy human individuals. Overall study: Each donor's CD8 memory used one plate, CD8 naive two, each CD4 subset three. Study outcomes and limitations: Investigators collected only blood, and repertoires in tissues likely differ.

This clone showed up just once. Its antigen remains unidentified. Each sample came from a Caucasian adult donor living in Nashville, Tennessee. Libraries were prepared by immunoSEQ multiplex PCR; TCRdb keeps only in-frame clonotypes and omits some of them. The sample lists about 1.1 million clones, 70% to 80% occurring once. V gave up 1 base and J gave up 4 bases; unmatched junction bases: 8. The CDR3 is made up of 16 amino acids. Germline lookup yields CDR1 SGHTA and CDR2 FQGNSA. The chain employs TRBV7-2 and TRBJ2-3, with TRBD2 matching 7 bases. Sequencing was carried out using memory CD4+ T cells from PBMCs. Subset: CD45RA-negative fraction. This TCR was sampled from a man in his late teens or twenties in good health. Some clones in this sample may be carry-over from other donors' samples. The chain's CDR3 is CASSLVVTSRADTQYF. The CDR3 DNA reads TGTGCCAGCAGCTTAGTTGTGACTAGCCGCGCAGATACGCAGTATTTT.